Included here is one TCR beta chain sequence, with context. The data derive from a study of blood T cell repertoires in COVID-19. Profiled with immunoSEQ multiplex PCR; TCRdb holds only in-frame clones, not every one. Of over 200,000 clones listed, about 93% are singletons. The source is a man aged 60 to 75 with COVID-19, enrolled during active disease. Sequencing was carried out using peripheral blood.

This CDR3 reads CASSLQAAGMNTEAFF. The CDR3 coding sequence is TGTGCCAGCAGCCTGCAGGCGGCAGGGATGAACACTGAAGCTTTCTTT. The chain combines TRBV4-2 with TRBJ1-1; D might be TRBD1 (5 bases). The CDR3 length is 16 residues. V lost 4 bases, J lost 0 bases, and 15 bases lay in between. Per germline, CDR1 LGHNA and CDR2 YNFKEQ.